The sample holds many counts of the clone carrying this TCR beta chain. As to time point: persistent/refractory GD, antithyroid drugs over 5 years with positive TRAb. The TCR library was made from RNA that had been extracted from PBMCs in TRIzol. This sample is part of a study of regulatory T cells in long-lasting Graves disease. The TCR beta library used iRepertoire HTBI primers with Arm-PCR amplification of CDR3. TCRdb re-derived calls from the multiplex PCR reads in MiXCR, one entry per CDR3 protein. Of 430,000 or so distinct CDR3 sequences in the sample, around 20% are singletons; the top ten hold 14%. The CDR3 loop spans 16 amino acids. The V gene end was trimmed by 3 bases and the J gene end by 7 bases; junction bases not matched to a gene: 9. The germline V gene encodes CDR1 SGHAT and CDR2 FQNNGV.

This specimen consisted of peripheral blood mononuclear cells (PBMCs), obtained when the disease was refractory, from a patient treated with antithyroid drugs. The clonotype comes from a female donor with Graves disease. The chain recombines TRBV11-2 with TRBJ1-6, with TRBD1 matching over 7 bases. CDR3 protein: CASSFPGGERNSPLHF. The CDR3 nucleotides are TGTGCCAGCAGCTTCCCAGGGGGGGAGCGAAATTCACCCCTCCACTTT.